Below, 14 T cell receptor beta chains from the same sample are listed, as sequenced in a study of blood T cell repertoires in COVID-19. The table came from immunoSEQ multiplex PCR; TCRdb's copy has only in-frame clones and leaves some out. In the table there are around 100,000 clones, approximately 91% of which are singletons. Sequencing input: peripheral blood. Receptors were obtained from a man between 18 and 35 years old with acute or convalescent COVID-19.

The V call is TRBV11-2, the J call TRBJ2-1, with D possibly matching TRBD2 (5 bases). The CDR3 has 15 amino acids. Germline CDR1 and CDR2: SGHAT and FQNNGV. Trimming removed 0 bases at V and 3 bases at J, with 9 bases between. The CDR3 region is CASSLDRGLYNEQFF. As DNA, the CDR3 is TGTGCCAGCAGCTTAGATCGGGGTCTCTACAATGAGCAGTTCTTC.

The genes are TRBV19 and TRBJ1-5, with 8 nucleotides matching TRBD1. After removal of 0 bases from V and 0 bases from J, the junction contained 19 bases not matched to a gene. The CDR3 runs to 22 residues. Per germline, CDR1 LNHDA and CDR2 SQIVND (reference sequence). CDR3 region: CASSIEAWRWTGRLGSNQPQHF. The CDR3 nucleotides read TGTGCCAGTAGTATAGAGGCGTGGAGGTGGACAGGGCGATTGGGTAGCAATCAGCCCCAGCATTTT.

The gene calls are TRBV19 and TRBJ2-7; 11 bases match TRBD1. Unmatched junction bases numbered 8, after V lost 5 bases and J lost 5 bases. CDR1 LNHDA and CDR2 SQIVND come from the germline V gene (reference sequence). The CDR3 length is 15 residues. The CDR3 here is CASSGRTGGMNEQYF. The CDR3 region has the DNA TGTGCCAGTAGTGGAAGGACAGGGGGCATGAACGAGCAGTACTTC.

The chain couples TRBV9 to TRBJ2-5; D gene uncertain. CDR3 length equals 13 residues. Trimming left V 0 bases short and J 1 base short, with 4 bases between. The germline V gene encodes CDR1 SGDLS and CDR2 YYNGEE. The CDR3 loop reads CASSVAGQETQYF. DNA of the CDR3: TGTGCCAGCAGCGTAGCCGGCCAAGAGACCCAGTACTTC.

This chain connects TRBV6-1 to TRBJ1-5; maybe TRBD1 (6 bases). CDR1 is MNHNS and CDR2 is SASEGT in the germline V gene. V was pared by 0 bases and J by 6 bases, with 12 bases between. This CDR3 has 15 residues. This CDR3 is CASSEAWGPGQPQHF. As DNA, the CDR3 is TGTGCCAGCAGTGAAGCGTGGGGGCCGGGTCAGCCCCAGCATTTT.

The V and J genes are TRBV29-1 and TRBJ2-7; D unclear. The CDR3 totals 11 residues. In germline, CDR1 is SQVTM, CDR2 ANQGSEA. Between the trimmed V and J ends, which lost 5 bases and 6 bases, there was a span of 11 bases. The CDR3 protein is CSVLASGEQYF. DNA of the CDR3: TGCAGCGTTTTAGCATCCGGCGAGCAGTACTTC.

The chain uses TRBV19 and TRBJ1-2, with D possibly TRBD1 on 5 matching bases. The CDR3 has 13 amino acids. In germline, CDR1 is LNHDA, CDR2 SQIVND (reference sequence). The V and J ends lost 5 bases and 4 bases respectively, with 11 bases between them. CDR3 coding DNA: TGTGCCAGTAGTTTGACAGTTCTCTATGGCTACACCTTC. Translation gives CASSLTVLYGYTF.

The rearrangement links TRBV7-2 to TRBJ1-5; D gene unclear. CDR1 and CDR2 (germline): SGHTA, FQGNSA. Trimming removed 2 bases from V and 6 bases from J, with 8 bases in between. This CDR3 contains 13 residues. DNA of the CDR3: TGTGCCAGCAGCTTAATTGGAGCTCAGCCCCAGCATTTT. Translating gives CASSLIGAQPQHF.

This rearrangement joins TRBV10-3 to TRBJ1-2, with 8 nucleotides matching TRBD1. The CDR3 sequence is 15 residues long. CDR1 is ENHRY and CDR2 is SYGVKD in the germline V gene. Trimming at V came to 11 bases and at J to 4 bases, leaving 15 bases not matched to a gene. CDR3 sequence: CASWTGLGTGYGYTF. In nucleotides, the CDR3 is TGTGCCTCCTGGACAGGGTTGGGAACGGGCTATGGCTACACCTTC.

The V and J genes are TRBV14 and TRBJ2-7, with 8 bases matching TRBD1. This CDR3 has 15 amino acids. Trimming removed 4 bases from V and 5 bases from J; junction bases left unmatched: 10. Germline CDR1 is SGHDN and CDR2 is FVKESK. CDR3 region: CASSLSGQGSHEQYF. CDR3 nucleotides: TGTGCCAGCAGCCTATCCGGACAGGGTTCTCACGAGCAGTACTTC.

The chain is built from TRBV7-9 and TRBJ2-1, with D perhaps TRBD1 (6 bases). The CDR3 spans 13 residues. CDR1 SEHNR and CDR2 FQNEAQ come from the germline V gene (reference sequence). Trimming shortened V by 1 base and J by 10 bases, and 11 bases separated the two germline ends. The CDR3 nucleotides read TGTGCCAGCAGCTTAGATGCAGGGGACGAGCAGTTCTTC. It translates to CASSLDAGDEQFF.

V is TRBV30 and J is TRBJ1-3; 7 bases agree with TRBD1. J lost 3 bases, V lost 7 bases, and 3 bases had no gene match. The CDR3 consists of 12 residues. Looked up from germline, CDR1 is GTSNPN and CDR2 is SVGIG (reference sequence). In DNA, the CDR3 is TGTGCCTCAGGGGGGTTTGGAAACACCATATATTTT. As protein: CASGGFGNTIYF.

In its sample, this clone was seen a few times. The V call is TRBV30, the J call TRBJ2-4; 7 bases align to TRBD1. The CDR3 spans 18 residues. With 2 bases clipped from V and 1 base from J, the junction kept 14 bases outside the gene matches. Germline CDR1 is GTSNPN and CDR2 is SVGIG (reference sequence). This chain's CDR3 is CAWSPKSTGPRAKNIQYF. Here the CDR3 DNA reads TGTGCCTGGAGTCCGAAGTCGACAGGGCCCCGGGCCAAAAACATTCAGTACTTC.

The V and J genes are TRBV13 and TRBJ2-2; 7 nucleotides line up with TRBD2. The CDR3 contains 15 residues. From germline, CDR1 is PRHDT and CDR2 FYEKMQ (reference sequence). The V segment lost 0 bases and the J segment 6 bases; nucleotides outside the gene matches: 4. The CDR3 region has the DNA TGTGCCAGCAGCTTAGGTCGGGAGGTTGCCGGGGAGCTGTTTTTT. This sequence encodes CASSLGREVAGELFF. The complete variable domain, with remaining parts taken from reference TRBV13 and TRBJ2-2, reads AAGVIQSPRHLIKEKRETATLKCYPIPRHDTVYWYQQGPGQDPQFLISFYEKMQSDKGSIPDRFSAQQFSDYHSELNMSSLELGDSALYFCASSLGREVAGELFFGEGSRLTVL.